This T cell receptor beta chain was recorded in a study of blood T cell repertoires in COVID-19. About the research overall: Spain, Italy and the United States supplied samples that represented acute and convalescent COVID-19.

All enrollees were roughly 18 to 95 years old and from roughly 26 US areas. Grouping used clinical history reported by participants in a survey and questionnaire. Clones were read by immunoSEQ multiplex PCR, and TCRdb kept only the in-frame ones, dropping some. The sample carries around 150,000 clones, approximately 80% recorded once. This CDR3 has 16 amino acids. V lost 0 bases to trimming and J lost 6 bases; unmatched junction nucleotides: 7. The germline V gene has CDR1 SGHRS and CDR2 YFSETQ. V gene TRBV5-1 combines with J gene TRBJ2-3; TRBD2 matches at 10 bases. The sequence came from a woman aged 55-70 years who had recovered from COVID-19. Sequencing was done on a sample of PBMCs or T cells enriched from blood (not recorded which). CDR3 amino acids: CASSLALAGESDTQYF. The CDR3 DNA follows: TGCGCCAGCAGCTTGGCTCTAGCGGGAGAATCTGATACGCAGTATTTT.